The entry that follows covers one TCR beta chain sequence. TCRdb's table, derived via immunoSEQ multiplex PCR, lists solely in-frame clones and lacks some. The table includes a few hundred thousand clones, about nine tenths detected once. This record comes from a study of blood T cell repertoires in COVID-19. Overall study: Samples came from the United States, Italy and Spain, spanning acute and convalescent COVID-19.

Sequencing was carried out using peripheral blood. This TCR came from a man between 50 and 59 years old with active or convalescent COVID-19.

The chain's CDR3 is CASSPLDTLSTYGYTF. As DNA, the CDR3 is TGTGCCAGCAGCCCCCTCGATACCCTTTCTACCTATGGCTACACCTTC. This rearrangement joins TRBV11-2 to TRBJ1-2; no clear D. CDR3 size: 16 residues. Germline loops: CDR1 SGHAT, CDR2 FQNNGV. Trimming stripped 5 bases from V and 4 bases from J, with 20 bases between.